This is a list of T cell receptor beta chains from one sample in a study of T cells in Graves' hyperthyroidism and ophthalmopathy. One entry per CDR3 protein, called by TCRdb with MiXCR from the multiplex PCR reads. This sample has around 300,000 distinct CDR3 sequences, with roughly 13% found just once. The specimen sequenced was blood. Every receptor here comes from a woman in her twenties or thirties with Graves' hyperthyroidism. CDR3s include the opening cysteine and the closing phenylalanine or tryptophan. D genes are given only for firm matches. The size field is filled for only some rows; it gives once, few, many or a size class.

>14|few|TRBD1|TRBV15|TRBJ2-7
TGTGCCACCTCCACCGACAGGGATCGGTACGAGCAGTACTTC
CATSTDRDRYEQYF
>14|many|-|TRBV30|TRBJ2-2
TGTGCCTGGAGTCAAACAGGGAGGACCGGGGAGCTGTTTTTT
CAWSQTGRTGELFF
>18|-|TRBD2|TRBV20-1|TRBJ2-1
TGCAGTGCGACTGGACTAGCGGAATACCCGAGGACTTACAATGAGCAGTTCTTC
CSATGLAEYPRTYNEQFF
>17|few|TRBD1|TRBV6-1|TRBJ2-7
TGTGCCAGCAGTGAAGCCCTCCACCCGGGACAGGACTACGAGCAGTACTTC
CASSEALHPGQDYEQYF
>15|many|-|TRBV6-5|TRBJ1-3
TGTGCCAGCAGTTACTCAGAGCTCTCTGGAAACACCATATATTTT
CASSYSELSGNTIYF
>17|-|TRBD1|TRBV12-3/TRBV12-4|TRBJ1-3
TGTGCCAGCAGTCCCGGTGACAGGGGATCACTTGGAAACACCATATATTTT
CASSPGDRGSLGNTIYF
>19|-|TRBD1|TRBV12-3/TRBV12-4|TRBJ1-5
TGTGCCAGCAGTTCGAAACCGGGACAGGTTGAATTTGGCAATCAGCCCCAGCATTTT
CASSSKPGQVEFGNQPQHF
>19|few|-|TRBV20-1|TRBJ2-2
TGCAGTGCTAGAGATAGGATGACTCCGGGGCTAGGGAACACCGGGGAGCTGTTTTTT
CSARDRMTPGLGNTGELFF
>14|-|-|TRBV7-9|TRBJ1-4
TGTGCCAGCAGCTTAGGGACAGCAAGCGAAAAACTGTTTTTT
CASSLGTASEKLFF
>16|-|TRBD2|TRBV15|TRBJ2-7
TGTGCCACCAGCTCTACCACTAGCGGGAGGAAATACGAGCAGTACTTC
CATSSTTSGRKYEQYF
>14|-|-|TRBV7-2|TRBJ2-7
TGTGCCAGCAGCTCCCCGGCCGACTCTAGAGAGCAGTACTTC
CASSSPADSREQYF
>14|-|-|TRBV5-1|TRBJ1-1
TGCGCCAGCAGCTTGGCGGACATGAACACTGAAGCTTTCTTT
CASSLADMNTEAFF
>15|many|-|TRBV29-1|TRBJ2-1
TGCAGCGTTGAAGCCCCGGGCCCCTCGGGCAATGAGCAGTTCTTC
CSVEAPGPSGNEQFF
>12|many|-|TRBV28|TRBJ1-1
TGTGCCAGCAGTTTGTGGTCCACTGAAGCTTTCTTT
CASSLWSTEAFF
>16|few|TRBD2|TRBV6-2/TRBV6-3|TRBJ2-7
TGTGCCAGCAGCCCCCTCCGAGCGGGACCCACCTACGAGCAGTACTTC
CASSPLRAGPTYEQYF
>13|many|-|TRBV10-2|TRBJ1-2
TGCGCCATCAAGGATATGGTAAACTATGGCTACACCTTC
CAIKDMVNYGYTF
>13|few|-|TRBV10-3|TRBJ1-6
TGTGCCATCAGTGAGGGGAATAATTCACCCCTCCACTTT
CAISEGNNSPLHF
>15|many|TRBD2|TRBV6-4|TRBJ2-1
TGTGCCAGCAGTGCGGAGACTAGCGGGAGGGCTGAGCAGTTCTTC
CASSAETSGRAEQFF
>15|-|-|TRBV20-1|TRBJ2-3
TGCAGTGCCATAAGAGGGACAAGGTCCACAGATACGCAGTATTTT
CSAIRGTRSTDTQYF
>13|many|TRBD2|TRBV20-1|TRBJ2-7
TGCAGTGCTAGCGGGAGGGCCACAGGGGAGCAGTACTTC
CSASGRATGEQYF
>15|many|TRBD1|TRBV6-1|TRBJ1-2
TGTGCCAGCAGTCCTTACAGGGGGGGTAACTATGGCTACACCTTC
CASSPYRGGNYGYTF
>17|-|-|TRBV20-1|TRBJ2-7
TGCAGTGCTAGAGTGGAGTTTTCGAGGGAGTTTTCCTACGAGCAGTACTTC
CSARVEFSREFSYEQYF
>16|many|TRBD1|TRBV11-2|TRBJ2-4
TGTGCCAGCAGCTTAGACAGGGGGCTTAGCAAAAACATTCAGTACTTC
CASSLDRGLSKNIQYF
>16|-|TRBD2|TRBV11-2|TRBJ2-5
TGTGCCAGCAGCCCCGGACTAGCGGTCACCCAAGAGACCCAGTACTTC
CASSPGLAVTQETQYF
>12|many|-|TRBV6-1|TRBJ1-2
TGTGCCAGCAGTCTCCTCGGGGGCGGCTACACCTTC
CASSLLGGGYTF
>11|few|-|TRBV19|TRBJ1-2
TGTGCCAGAGACCCACCCTTTAGCTACACCTTC
CARDPPFSYTF
>15|few|-|TRBV7-6|TRBJ2-5
TGTGCCAGCAGCTTAGAACCTAGTGCCGAAGAGACCCAGTACTTC
CASSLEPSAEETQYF
>16|many|TRBD1|TRBV28|TRBJ1-2
TGTGCCAGCAGTTTCGAGGGACAGGGGACCTTAGGTGGCTACACCTTC
CASSFEGQGTLGGYTF
>12|many|-|TRBV12-3/TRBV12-4|TRBJ2-3
TGTGCCAGCAGATCTGCCGGGACGAACATGTATTTT
CASRSAGTNMYF
>12|few|TRBD1|TRBV29-1|TRBJ1-2
TGCAGCGTTGAGAGGACAGGCTATGGCTACACCTTC
CSVERTGYGYTF
>15|few|-|TRBV6-1|TRBJ1-3
TGTGCCAGCAGCGGTAGACGGGCCTCTGGAAACACCATATATTTT
CASSGRRASGNTIYF
>13|many|-|TRBV2|TRBJ2-5
TGTGCCAGCACGCGACTAGACGGGGAGACCCAGTACTTC
CASTRLDGETQYF
>16|-|TRBD1|TRBV5-1|TRBJ1-1
TGCGCCAGCAGCTTTTCCAGGGGGACCGGGGGTACTGAAGCTTTCTTT
CASSFSRGTGGTEAFF
>17|many|TRBD2|TRBV28|TRBJ2-7
TGTGCCAGCAGTTTTGAGGCGAGCGGGGCGTTCTCCTACGAGCAGTACTTC
CASSFEASGAFSYEQYF
>13|once|-|TRBV11-2|TRBJ1-1
TGTGCCAGCAGCTTAGAGACATTTTCTGAAGCTTTCTTT
CASSLETFSEAFF
>16|-|-|TRBV30|TRBJ1-6
TGTGCCTGGAGCAGGTCTCCCGGGACCGCTAATTCACCCCTCCACTTT
CAWSRSPGTANSPLHF